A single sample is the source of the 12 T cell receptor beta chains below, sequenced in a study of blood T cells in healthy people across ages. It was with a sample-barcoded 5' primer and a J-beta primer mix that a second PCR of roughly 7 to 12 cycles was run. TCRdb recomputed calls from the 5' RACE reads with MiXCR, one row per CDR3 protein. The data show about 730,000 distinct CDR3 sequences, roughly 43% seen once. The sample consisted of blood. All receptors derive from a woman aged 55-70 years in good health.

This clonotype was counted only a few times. The CDR3 DNA is TGTGCCAGCAGCCGGAGCGTGGGGGCCTACAATGAGCAGTTCTTC. It codes for CASSRSVGAYNEQFF. This chain uses TRBV7-9 with TRBJ2-1; D may correspond to TRBD1 or TRBD2 (5 bases each). Per germline, CDR1 SEHNR and CDR2 FQNEAQ (reference sequence). The CDR3 covers 15 residues. The germline V and J ends were trimmed by 5 bases and 2 bases, with 13 bases remaining between them. Full variable domain (outside the CDR3, taken from reference TRBV7-9 and TRBJ2-1): DTGVSQNPRHKITKRGQNVTFRCDPISEHNRLYWYRQTLGQGPEFLTYFQNEAQLEKSRLLSDRFSAERPKGSFSTLEIQRTEQGDSAMYLCASSRSVGAYNEQFFGPGTRLTVL.

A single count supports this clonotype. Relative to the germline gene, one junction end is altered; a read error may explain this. The DNA of the CDR3 is TGTGCCAACAGTGGGACTAGCGGAATCCAAGAGACCCAGTACTTC. This encodes CANSGTSGIQETQYF. This chain connects TRBV25-1 to TRBJ2-5; TRBD2 agrees at 11 bases. The CDR3 consists of 15 residues. CDR1 is MGHDK, CDR2 SYGVNS, per germline.

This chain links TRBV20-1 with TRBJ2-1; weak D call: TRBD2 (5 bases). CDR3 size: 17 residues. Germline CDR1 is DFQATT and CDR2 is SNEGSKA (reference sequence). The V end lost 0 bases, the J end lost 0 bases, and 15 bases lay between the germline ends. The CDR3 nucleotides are TGCAGTGCTAGAGATACTGAGCGGTCGAGCTCCTACAATGAGCAGTTCTTC. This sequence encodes CSARDTERSSSYNEQFF.

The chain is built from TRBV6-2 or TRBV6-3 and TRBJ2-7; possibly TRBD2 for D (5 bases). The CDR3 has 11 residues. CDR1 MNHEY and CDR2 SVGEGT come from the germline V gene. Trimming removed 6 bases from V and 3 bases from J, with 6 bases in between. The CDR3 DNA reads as TGTGCCAGCAGACGGGACTACGAGCAGTACTTC. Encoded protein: CASRRDYEQYF.

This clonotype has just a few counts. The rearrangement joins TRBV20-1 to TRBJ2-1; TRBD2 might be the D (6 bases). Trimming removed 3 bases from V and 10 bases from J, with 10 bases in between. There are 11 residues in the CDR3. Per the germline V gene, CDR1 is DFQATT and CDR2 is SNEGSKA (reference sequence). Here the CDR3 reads CSASIGLEQFF. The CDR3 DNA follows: TGCAGTGCTAGTATCGGACTAGAGCAGTTCTTC.

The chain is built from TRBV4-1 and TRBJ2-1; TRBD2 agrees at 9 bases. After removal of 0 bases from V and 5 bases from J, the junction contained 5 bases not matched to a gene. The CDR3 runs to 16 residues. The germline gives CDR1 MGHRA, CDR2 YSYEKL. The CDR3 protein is CASSQDLAGSHNEQFF. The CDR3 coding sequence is TGCGCCAGCAGCCAAGATCTAGCGGGGAGCCACAATGAGCAGTTCTTC.

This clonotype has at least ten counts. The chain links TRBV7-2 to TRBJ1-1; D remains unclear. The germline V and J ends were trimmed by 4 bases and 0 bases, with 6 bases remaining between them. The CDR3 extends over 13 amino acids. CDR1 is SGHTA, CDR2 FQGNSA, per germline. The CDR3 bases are TGTGCCAGCAGCTCCACAGTGAACACTGAAGCTTTCTTT. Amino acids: CASSSTVNTEAFF.

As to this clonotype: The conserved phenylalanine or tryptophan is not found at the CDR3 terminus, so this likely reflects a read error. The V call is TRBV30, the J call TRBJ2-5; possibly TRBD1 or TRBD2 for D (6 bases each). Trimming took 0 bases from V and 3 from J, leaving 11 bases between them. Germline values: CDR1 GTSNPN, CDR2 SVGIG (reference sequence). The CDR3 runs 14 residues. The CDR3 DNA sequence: TGTGCCTGGAGTGTACGCGGGACAAAAGAGACCCAGTACTCC. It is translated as CAWSVRGTKETQYS.

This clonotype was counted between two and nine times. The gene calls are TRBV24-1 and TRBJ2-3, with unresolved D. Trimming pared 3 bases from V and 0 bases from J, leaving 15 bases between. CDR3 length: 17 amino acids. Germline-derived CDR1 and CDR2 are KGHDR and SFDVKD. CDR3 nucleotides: TGTGCCACCAGTGATCCCAAACGCGCGTCCAGCACAGATACGCAGTATTTT. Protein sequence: CATSDPKRASSTDTQYF.

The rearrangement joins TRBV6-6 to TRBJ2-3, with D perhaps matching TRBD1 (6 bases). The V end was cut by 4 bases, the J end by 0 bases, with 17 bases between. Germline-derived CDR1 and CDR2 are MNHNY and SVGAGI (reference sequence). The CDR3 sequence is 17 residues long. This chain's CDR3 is CASSLTKQGTSTDTQYF. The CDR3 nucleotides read TGTGCCAGCAGTTTGACTAAACAGGGAACTAGCACAGATACGCAGTATTTT.

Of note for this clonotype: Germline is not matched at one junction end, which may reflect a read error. CDR3 coding DNA: TGTACCAGCTCGACCCCGAACAGGGGGGACGAGCAGTACTTC. Its translation is CTSSTPNRGDEQYF. The V gene is TRBV18, the J gene TRBJ2-7; 8 nucleotides align to TRBD1. CDR3 size: 14 residues. Looked up from germline, CDR1 is KGHSH and CDR2 is LQKENI. The full variable domain, rest sourced from reference TRBV18 and TRBJ2-7, is NAGVMQNPRHLVRRRGQEARLRCSPMKGHSHVYWYRQLPEEGLKFMVYLQKENIIDESGMPKERFSAEFPKEGPSILRIQQVVRGDSAAYFCTSSTPNRGDEQYFGPGTRLTVT.

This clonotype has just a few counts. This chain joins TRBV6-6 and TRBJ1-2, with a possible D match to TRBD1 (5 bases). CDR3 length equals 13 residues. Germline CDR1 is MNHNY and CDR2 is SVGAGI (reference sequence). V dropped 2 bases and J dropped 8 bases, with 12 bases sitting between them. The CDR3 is CASSYIPGEGYTF. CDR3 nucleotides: TGTGCCAGCAGTTACATCCCGGGGGAGGGCTACACCTTC.